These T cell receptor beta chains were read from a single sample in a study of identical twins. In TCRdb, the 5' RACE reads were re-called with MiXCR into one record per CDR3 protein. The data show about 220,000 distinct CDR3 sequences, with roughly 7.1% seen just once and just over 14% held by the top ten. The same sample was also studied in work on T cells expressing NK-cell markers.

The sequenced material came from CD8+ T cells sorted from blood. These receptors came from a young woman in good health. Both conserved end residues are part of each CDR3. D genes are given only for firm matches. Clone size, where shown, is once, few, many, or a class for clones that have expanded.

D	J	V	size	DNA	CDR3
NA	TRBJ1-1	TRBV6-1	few	TGTGCCAGCACCATGACAGGTGCGAACACTGAAGCTTTCTTT	CASTMTGANTEAFF
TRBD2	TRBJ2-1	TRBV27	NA	TGTGCCAGCAGCCCTGGAGTAGCGGGGTTTAATGAGCAGTTCTTC	CASSPGVAGFNEQFF
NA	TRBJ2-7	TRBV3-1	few	TGTGCCAGCAGCCAAGTGGCGGGGAGCTCCTACGAGCAGTACTTC	CASSQVAGSSYEQYF
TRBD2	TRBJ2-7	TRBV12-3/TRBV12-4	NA	TGTGCCACCTTAGCGGGAAACTCCTACGAGCAGTACTTC	CATLAGNSYEQYF
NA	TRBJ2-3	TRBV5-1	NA	TGCGCCAGCAGCTTGGAAGGCGAGAGGGGAGATACGCAGTATTTT	CASSLEGERGDTQYF
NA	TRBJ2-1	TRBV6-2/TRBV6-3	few	TGTGCCAGCAGTTCTACAGGGTTTGGTGAGCAGTTCTTC	CASSSTGFGEQFF
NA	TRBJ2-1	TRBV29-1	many	TGCAGGACGAAATCAGGATCCAATGAGCAGTTCTTC	CRTKSGSNEQFF
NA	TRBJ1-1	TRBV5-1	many	TGCGCCAGCAGCTTGGGTCAGCAGAACACTGAAGCTTTCTTT	CASSLGQQNTEAFF
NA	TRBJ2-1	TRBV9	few	TGTGCCAGCGGTCGACAGCTTGAGCAGTTCTTC	CASGRQLEQFF
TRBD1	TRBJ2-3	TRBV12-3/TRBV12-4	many	TGTGCCAGCGGCCGAAGCCGGGACAGGGTTCACCGGTATTTT	CASGRSRDRVHRYF
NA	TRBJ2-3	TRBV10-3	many	TGTGCCATCAGTGAGCCGCCAGATACGCAGTATTTT	CAISEPPDTQYF
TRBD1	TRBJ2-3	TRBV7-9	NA	TGTGCCAGCAGCCCAAGAACAGGGGGCACGGCGACAGATACGCAGTATTTT	CASSPRTGGTATDTQYF
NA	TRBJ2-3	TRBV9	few	TGTGCCAGCAATCTAGAGTACGCCACAGATACGCAGTATTTT	CASNLEYATDTQYF
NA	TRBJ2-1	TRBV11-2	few	TGTGCCAGCAGCTTAGATCCTGCTGGTGAGCAGTTCTTC	CASSLDPAGEQFF
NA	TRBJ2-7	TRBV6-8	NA	TGTGCCAGCAAGGAGTCAACCTACGAGCAGTACTTC	CASKESTYEQYF
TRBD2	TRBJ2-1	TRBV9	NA	TGTGCCAGCAGCGGTGGCGGGACTAGCGGCAATGAGCAGTTCTTC	CASSGGGTSGNEQFF
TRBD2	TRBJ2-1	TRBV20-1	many	TGCAGTGCTAGAGATTCCCTGTCTACGACTAGCGGGTTGAATGAGCAGTTCTTC	CSARDSLSTTSGLNEQFF
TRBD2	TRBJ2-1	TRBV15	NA	TGTGCCACCAGCAGCGGAGCCGGGACTAGTCCCCAATGGGAGCAGTTCTTC	CATSSGAGTSPQWEQFF
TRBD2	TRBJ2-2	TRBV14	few	TGTGCCAGCAGCCAATCCGGGACTAGCCGGTCGGAGGAGCTGTTTTTT	CASSQSGTSRSEELFF
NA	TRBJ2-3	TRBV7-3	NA	TGTGCCAGCAGCTCTCTGGGGGGTCCGCCAGATACGCAGTATTTT	CASSSLGGPPDTQYF
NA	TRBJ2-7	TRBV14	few	TGTGCCAGCAGCCAGCTATTAGCCTCCTACGAGCAGTACTTC	CASSQLLASYEQYF
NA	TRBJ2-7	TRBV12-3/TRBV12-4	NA	TGTGCCAGCAGTTTTGTAGCGGTAACAAGCTACGAGCAGTACTTC	CASSFVAVTSYEQYF
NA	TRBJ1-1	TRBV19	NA	TGTGCCAGTAGCCTGGGTACGGCAGGAGGTCTCTCTGAAGCTTTCTTT	CASSLGTAGGLSEAFF
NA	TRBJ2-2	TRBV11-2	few	TGTGCCAGCAGCCAATTTAGGGGGGAGCTGTTTTTT	CASSQFRGELFF
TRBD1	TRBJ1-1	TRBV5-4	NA	TGTGCCTACGCGGGACAGCCAATTGAAGCTTTCTTT	CAYAGQPIEAFF
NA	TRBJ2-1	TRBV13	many	TGTGCCAGCAGCCAGCCCCCTAGCTTATGGAGGAATGAGCAGTTCTTC	CASSQPPSLWRNEQFF
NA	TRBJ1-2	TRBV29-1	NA	TGCAGCGTTGAAGACGAGGGGGTCCACTATGGCTACACCTTC	CSVEDEGVHYGYTF
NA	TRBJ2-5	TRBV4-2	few	TGTGCCAGCAGCCAAGAGGATAGCCGGGGAGAGACCCAGTACTTC	CASSQEDSRGETQYF
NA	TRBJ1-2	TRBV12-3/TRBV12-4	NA	TGTGCCAGCAGTTTAGTACAGGGCGACTATGGCTACACCTTC	CASSLVQGDYGYTF
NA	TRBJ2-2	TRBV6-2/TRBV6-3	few	TGTGCCAGCAGTTACTCGGGGTCCACCGGGGAGCTGTTTTTT	CASSYSGSTGELFF
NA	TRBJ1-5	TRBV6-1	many	TGTGCCAGCAGCCTCGGCGGGAGGCAGCCCCAGCATTTT	CASSLGGRQPQHF
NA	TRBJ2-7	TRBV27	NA	TGTGCCAGCAGTTATAGGGGGGGGACCTACGAGCAGTACTTC	CASSYRGGTYEQYF
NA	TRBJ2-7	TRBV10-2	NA	TGCGCCAGCAGTGGGGACCCGGACATTACTGCCTCCTACGAGCAGTACTTC	CASSGDPDITASYEQYF
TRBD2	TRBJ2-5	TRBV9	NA	TGTGCCAGCAGCCTCGGGGGGTTCGGAGAGACCCAGTACTTC	CASSLGGFGETQYF
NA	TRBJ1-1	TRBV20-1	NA	TGCAGTGGGGGGGCCGCTGAAGCTTTCTTT	CSGGAAEAFF
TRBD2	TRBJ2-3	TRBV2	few	TGTGCCAGTCTTTCGGGGACTAGCGGGGCCATCCTCACAGATACGCAGTATTTT	CASLSGTSGAILTDTQYF
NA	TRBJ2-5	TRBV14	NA	TGTGCCAGCAGCCTTGGTCGGGGACAAGAGGCCCAGTACTTC	CASSLGRGQEAQYF
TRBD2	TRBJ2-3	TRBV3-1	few	TGTGCCAGCAGCCAAGAGGCGGAGCTGCGGGGGGGCGCAGATACGCAGTATTTT	CASSQEAELRGGADTQYF
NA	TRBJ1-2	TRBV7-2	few	TGTGCCAGCAGCCTGACACCAGACACAAGAAGGAACTATGGCTACACCTTC	CASSLTPDTRRNYGYTF
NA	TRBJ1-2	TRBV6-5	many	TGTGCCAGCAGTACCCGGGGAGACTATGGCTACACCTTC	CASSTRGDYGYTF
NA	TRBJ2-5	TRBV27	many	TGTGCCAGCAGTTCCCGGGAGGAGACCCAGTACTTC	CASSSREETQYF
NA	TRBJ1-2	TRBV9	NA	TGTGCCAGCAGCGTAGTTGGGGCAGGGGCACGGGGCTACACCTTC	CASSVVGAGARGYTF
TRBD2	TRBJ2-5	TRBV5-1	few	TGCGCCAGCAGCTTAGGCGGGAGGGCCCAAGAGACCCAGTACTTC	CASSLGGRAQETQYF
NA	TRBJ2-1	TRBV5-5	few	TGTGCCAGCAGCCTGTCAGGGTTCGACAATGAGCAGTTCTTC	CASSLSGFDNEQFF
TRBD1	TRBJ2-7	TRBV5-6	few	TGTGCCAGCAGCATAACAGGGGTTTACGAGCAGTACTTC	CASSITGVYEQYF
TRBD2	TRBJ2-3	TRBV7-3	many	TGTGCCAGCAGCTTACTGGGACTACTCACAGATACGCAGTATTTT	CASSLLGLLTDTQYF
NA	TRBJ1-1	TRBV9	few	TGTGCCAGCAGCGTAGGGCAGGGGCACACTGAAGCTTTCTTT	CASSVGQGHTEAFF
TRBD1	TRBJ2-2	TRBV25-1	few	TGTGCCAGCAGTCGGGGACAGGGGGCGGGGGAGCTGTTTTTT	CASSRGQGAGELFF
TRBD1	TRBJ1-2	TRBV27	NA	TGTGCCAGCAGTCCATTGACAGGGAAGAACGCTAATGGCTACACCTTC	CASSPLTGKNANGYTF
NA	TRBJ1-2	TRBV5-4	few	TGTGCCAGCAGCCCGGATACGGTTGGTTATGGCTACACCTTC	CASSPDTVGYGYTF
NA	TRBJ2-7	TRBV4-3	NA	TGCGCCAGCAGCCAGGACGCCACCTACGAGCAGTACTTC	CASSQDATYEQYF
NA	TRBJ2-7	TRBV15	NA	TGTGCCACCAGCAGAGATTGGCGTCCTGTGCCTTCCTACGAGCAGTACTTC	CATSRDWRPVPSYEQYF